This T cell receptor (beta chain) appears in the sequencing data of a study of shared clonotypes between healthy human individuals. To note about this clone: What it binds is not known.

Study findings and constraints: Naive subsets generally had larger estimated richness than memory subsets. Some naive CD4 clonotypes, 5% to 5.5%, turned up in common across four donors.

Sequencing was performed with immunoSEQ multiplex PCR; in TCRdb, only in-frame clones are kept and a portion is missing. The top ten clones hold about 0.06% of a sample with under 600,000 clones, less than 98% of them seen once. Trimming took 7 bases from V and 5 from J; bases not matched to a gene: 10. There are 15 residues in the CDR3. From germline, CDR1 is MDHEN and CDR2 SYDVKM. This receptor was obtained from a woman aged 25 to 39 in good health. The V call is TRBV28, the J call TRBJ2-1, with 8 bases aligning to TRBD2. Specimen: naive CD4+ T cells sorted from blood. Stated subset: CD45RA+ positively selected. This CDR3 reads CASTNDGTRDNEQFF. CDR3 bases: TGTGCCAGCACCAACGACGGGACTAGAGACAATGAGCAGTTCTTC.